Listed below are T cell receptor beta chains from one sample, sequenced in a study of blood T cell repertoires in COVID-19. Using immunoSEQ multiplex PCR, the repertoire was profiled, and TCRdb retains in-frame clones only, with some absent. Seen here are around 310,000 clones, 85% to 90% observed once, and the top ten hold around 0.97%. Sequencing used peripheral blood. Receptors were obtained from a woman between 40 and 55 years old with COVID-19, enrolled during active disease. Each CDR3 is given with its conserved first and last residue. Fields, in order: J gene, D gene, V gene, clone size, CDR3 protein, CDR3 DNA. A D gene is named only where the DNA matches it firmly. For some rows the clone size is stated as once, few or many, or as a class when expanded; others skip it.

j_call: TRBJ2-7
d_call: TRBD1
v_call: TRBV18
clone_size: few
cdr3_aa: CASSPGTGVSYEQYF
cdr3_nt: TGTGCCAGCTCACCGGGGACAGGGGTATCCTACGAGCAGTACTTC

j_call: TRBJ2-7
d_call: -
v_call: TRBV11-2
clone_size: once
cdr3_aa: CASSLGLYEQYF
cdr3_nt: TGTGCCAGCAGCTTAGGGCTCTACGAGCAGTACTTC

j_call: TRBJ2-7
d_call: -
v_call: TRBV19
clone_size: -
cdr3_aa: CASSKGSDSYEQYF
cdr3_nt: TGTGCCAGTAGTAAGGGATCGGACAGCTACGAGCAGTACTTC

j_call: TRBJ2-5
d_call: -
v_call: TRBV5-6
clone_size: -
cdr3_aa: CASSLQETQYF
cdr3_nt: TGTGCCAGCAGCCTCCAAGAGACCCAGTACTTC

j_call: TRBJ2-1
d_call: TRBD2
v_call: TRBV24-1
clone_size: -
cdr3_aa: CATSDRSGREGFF
cdr3_nt: TGTGCCACCAGTGATCGTAGCGGGAGGGAGGGGTTCTTC

j_call: TRBJ2-1
d_call: TRBD2
v_call: TRBV5-1
clone_size: -
cdr3_aa: CASSEPVTSGRIGEQFF
cdr3_nt: TGCGCCAGCAGCGAGCCGGTGACTAGCGGGAGAATAGGTGAGCAGTTCTTC

j_call: TRBJ2-7
d_call: -
v_call: TRBV7-8
clone_size: -
cdr3_aa: CASSWTDKTYEQYF
cdr3_nt: TGTGCCAGCAGCTGGACTGACAAAACCTACGAGCAGTACTTC

j_call: TRBJ1-2
d_call: TRBD1
v_call: TRBV6-5
clone_size: -
cdr3_aa: CASRSDRGFGYTF
cdr3_nt: TGTGCCAGCAGGTCGGACAGGGGGTTTGGCTACACCTTC

j_call: TRBJ2-5
d_call: -
v_call: TRBV18
clone_size: -
cdr3_aa: CASSPTAMETQYF
cdr3_nt: TGTGCCAGCTCACCGACAGCTATGGAGACCCAGTACTTC

j_call: TRBJ1-5
d_call: -
v_call: TRBV2
clone_size: -
cdr3_aa: CASTMTVSNQPQHF
cdr3_nt: TGTGCCAGCACCATGACAGTCAGCAATCAGCCCCAGCATTTT

j_call: TRBJ1-2
d_call: -
v_call: TRBV21-1
clone_size: -
cdr3_aa: CASSPSSRLDRLNGYTF
cdr3_nt: TGTGCCAGCAGCCCCTCTTCCAGGTTGGACAGATTGAACGGCTACACCTTC

j_call: TRBJ2-7
d_call: TRBD2
v_call: TRBV3-1/TRBV3-2
clone_size: once
cdr3_aa: CASSQVRARAGGTGEQYF
cdr3_nt: TGTGCCAGCAGCCAAGTTAGGGCAAGAGCGGGAGGCACAGGCGAGCAGTACTTC

j_call: TRBJ1-5
d_call: -
v_call: TRBV7-2
clone_size: -
cdr3_aa: CASSLEVPGLSNQPQHF
cdr3_nt: TGTGCCAGCAGCTTAGAAGTTCCAGGGCTTAGCAATCAGCCCCAGCATTTT

j_call: TRBJ2-3
d_call: TRBD1
v_call: TRBV7-6
clone_size: -
cdr3_aa: CASSLGQGVVDTQYF
cdr3_nt: TGTGCCAGCAGCTTAGGACAGGGGGTGGTAGATACGCAGTATTTT

j_call: TRBJ2-5
d_call: -
v_call: TRBV7-2
clone_size: -
cdr3_aa: CASSFNRQRGAQYF
cdr3_nt: TGTGCCAGCAGCTTCAACCGACAGCGCGGGGCCCAGTACTTC

j_call: TRBJ1-2
d_call: TRBD1
v_call: TRBV4-3
clone_size: -
cdr3_aa: CASSQRTGTGLNYGYTF
cdr3_nt: TGCGCCAGCAGCCAACGTACCGGGACAGGGTTAAACTATGGCTACACCTTC

j_call: TRBJ1-5
d_call: -
v_call: TRBV6-5
clone_size: -
cdr3_aa: CASREGPFGPQHF
cdr3_nt: TGTGCCAGCAGGGAGGGGCCCTTCGGGCCCCAGCATTTT

j_call: TRBJ2-1
d_call: TRBD1
v_call: TRBV24-1
clone_size: -
cdr3_aa: CATSLGQGYNEQFF
cdr3_nt: TGTGCCACCAGTCTCGGACAGGGGTACAATGAGCAGTTCTTC

j_call: TRBJ2-1
d_call: -
v_call: TRBV7-2
clone_size: -
cdr3_aa: CASSLHTSSYNEQFF
cdr3_nt: TGTGCCAGCAGCCTTCATACGAGCTCCTACAATGAGCAGTTCTTC

j_call: TRBJ2-1
d_call: TRBD2
v_call: TRBV24-1
clone_size: -
cdr3_aa: CATSDQTGGGLIGEQFF
cdr3_nt: TGTGCCACCAGTGACCAGACTGGCGGGGGGTTGATCGGTGAGCAGTTCTTC

j_call: TRBJ1-4
d_call: -
v_call: TRBV28
clone_size: -
cdr3_aa: CASSFGGANEKLFF
cdr3_nt: TGTGCCAGCAGTTTCGGCGGAGCTAATGAAAAACTGTTTTTT

j_call: TRBJ1-3
d_call: -
v_call: TRBV12-5
clone_size: -
cdr3_aa: CASGLNSVEDF
cdr3_nt: TGTGCTAGTGGTTTGAACTCAGTGGAGGATTTT

j_call: TRBJ2-7
d_call: -
v_call: TRBV28
clone_size: -
cdr3_aa: CASSLASGQEYF
cdr3_nt: TGTGCCAGCAGTTTAGCCAGCGGGCAGGAGTACTTC

j_call: TRBJ1-1
d_call: -
v_call: TRBV15
clone_size: -
cdr3_aa: CATRPNSGVGGVNTEAFF
cdr3_nt: TGTGCCACCCGACCGAACAGTGGGGTAGGGGGGGTGAACACTGAAGCTTTCTTT

j_call: TRBJ1-5
d_call: -
v_call: TRBV7-2
clone_size: -
cdr3_aa: CASSLGRLPQPQHF
cdr3_nt: TGTGCCAGCAGCTTAGGGAGGTTGCCTCAGCCCCAGCATTTT

j_call: TRBJ2-5
d_call: -
v_call: TRBV6-5
clone_size: -
cdr3_aa: CASMLEGGLSETQYF
cdr3_nt: TGTGCCAGCATGCTCGAGGGGGGGCTGTCGGAGACCCAGTACTTC

j_call: TRBJ2-3
d_call: -
v_call: TRBV21-1
clone_size: -
cdr3_aa: CASSKGDRAGGLTDTQYF
cdr3_nt: TGTGCCAGCAGCAAAGGGGACCGGGCGGGGGGCCTCACAGATACGCAGTATTTT

j_call: TRBJ2-5
d_call: TRBD1
v_call: TRBV5-1
clone_size: -
cdr3_aa: CASSFGQGAGETQYF
cdr3_nt: TGCGCCAGCAGCTTCGGTCAGGGGGCCGGGGAGACCCAGTACTTC

j_call: TRBJ1-3
d_call: -
v_call: TRBV7-2
clone_size: -
cdr3_aa: CASSRGGREGAGNTIYF
cdr3_nt: TGTGCCAGCAGCAGGGGGGGCAGGGAAGGCGCTGGAAACACCATATATTTT

j_call: TRBJ2-3
d_call: TRBD1
v_call: TRBV10-3
clone_size: -
cdr3_aa: CASKGAGGTDTQYF
cdr3_nt: TGTGCCTCTAAGGGGGCAGGGGGCACAGATACGCAGTATTTT

j_call: TRBJ2-7
d_call: TRBD2
v_call: TRBV5-4
clone_size: once
cdr3_aa: CASSPSGTTYEQYF
cdr3_nt: TGTGCCAGCAGCCCATCTGGGACTACCTACGAGCAGTACTTC

j_call: TRBJ1-1
d_call: -
v_call: TRBV21-1
clone_size: once
cdr3_aa: CASSSFYNRAREAFF
cdr3_nt: TGTGCCAGCAGCTCCTTTTACAACAGGGCCCGTGAAGCTTTCTTT

j_call: TRBJ2-1
d_call: TRBD1
v_call: TRBV2
clone_size: -
cdr3_aa: CASSFGQGAYNEQFF
cdr3_nt: TGTGCCAGCAGTTTCGGACAGGGAGCTTACAATGAGCAGTTCTTC

j_call: TRBJ1-1
d_call: TRBD1
v_call: TRBV5-4
clone_size: -
cdr3_aa: CASSVPGQGRLTEAFF
cdr3_nt: TGTGCCAGCAGCGTCCCGGGACAGGGAAGACTTACTGAAGCTTTCTTT

j_call: TRBJ2-7
d_call: TRBD2
v_call: TRBV6-2/TRBV6-3
clone_size: -
cdr3_aa: CASSSKRGTYEQYF
cdr3_nt: TGTGCCAGCAGCTCCAAGCGGGGTACCTACGAGCAGTACTTC

j_call: TRBJ2-7
d_call: -
v_call: TRBV27
clone_size: -
cdr3_aa: CASSRRDGDEQYF
cdr3_nt: TGTGCCAGCAGTCGGCGGGACGGCGACGAGCAGTACTTC

j_call: TRBJ1-3
d_call: TRBD1
v_call: TRBV30
clone_size: -
cdr3_aa: CAWSGQGNTIYF
cdr3_nt: TGTGCCTGGAGTGGACAGGGGAACACCATATATTTT

j_call: TRBJ2-1
d_call: -
v_call: TRBV11-2
clone_size: -
cdr3_aa: CASSPGNRVEQFF
cdr3_nt: TGTGCCAGCAGCCCCGGAAACAGGGTTGAGCAGTTCTTC

j_call: TRBJ1-2
d_call: -
v_call: TRBV28
clone_size: once
cdr3_aa: CASRASQGFIYGYTF
cdr3_nt: TGTGCCAGCAGGGCATCCCAGGGGTTCATCTATGGCTACACCTTC

j_call: TRBJ2-7
d_call: TRBD1
v_call: TRBV7-2
clone_size: -
cdr3_aa: CASSPGVRGQGFYEQYF
cdr3_nt: TGTGCCAGCAGTCCGGGGGTTAGGGGACAGGGGTTCTACGAGCAGTACTTC

j_call: TRBJ2-7
d_call: TRBD2
v_call: TRBV7-2
clone_size: -
cdr3_aa: CASSTGLAGAYEQYF
cdr3_nt: TGTGCCAGCAGCACCGGACTAGCGGGGGCCTACGAGCAGTACTTC

j_call: TRBJ1-1
d_call: -
v_call: TRBV7-6
clone_size: -
cdr3_aa: CASSLSGGGAGTEAFF
cdr3_nt: TGTGCCAGCAGCTTAAGCGGGGGGGGAGCGGGCACTGAAGCTTTCTTT

j_call: TRBJ2-5
d_call: TRBD2
v_call: TRBV15
clone_size: few
cdr3_aa: CATSSGGLAGVGETQYF
cdr3_nt: TGTGCCACCAGCAGCGGGGGACTAGCGGGAGTGGGAGAGACCCAGTACTTC

j_call: TRBJ1-3
d_call: -
v_call: TRBV28
clone_size: -
cdr3_aa: CATRSQQSNSGNTIYF
cdr3_nt: TGTGCCACCAGATCCCAACAGAGCAACTCTGGAAACACCATATATTTT

j_call: TRBJ1-1
d_call: -
v_call: TRBV6-1
clone_size: -
cdr3_aa: CASSGGGTKAFF
cdr3_nt: TGTGCCAGCAGTGGGGGCGGCACCAAAGCTTTCTTT

j_call: TRBJ1-1
d_call: TRBD1
v_call: TRBV6-5
clone_size: -
cdr3_aa: CASSYGTGAEAFF
cdr3_nt: TGTGCCAGCAGTTACGGGACAGGGGCTGAAGCTTTCTTT

j_call: TRBJ1-3
d_call: TRBD1
v_call: TRBV7-9
clone_size: -
cdr3_aa: CASSLVSGTGFGNTIYF
cdr3_nt: TGTGCCAGCAGCTTGGTTTCTGGGACAGGGTTTGGAAACACCATATATTTT

j_call: TRBJ2-3
d_call: TRBD2
v_call: TRBV4-2
clone_size: -
cdr3_aa: CASSQDPPGLAGTDTQYF
cdr3_nt: TGTGCCAGCAGCCAAGATCCCCCCGGACTAGCGGGCACAGATACGCAGTATTTT

j_call: TRBJ2-4
d_call: -
v_call: TRBV5-5
clone_size: -
cdr3_aa: CASSLEWAGNKNIQYF
cdr3_nt: TGTGCCAGCAGCTTGGAATGGGCAGGGAACAAAAACATTCAGTACTTC

j_call: TRBJ2-3
d_call: -
v_call: TRBV5-1
clone_size: -
cdr3_aa: CASSSGSPPDTQYF
cdr3_nt: TGCGCCAGCAGCTCAGGGTCCCCACCAGATACGCAGTATTTT

j_call: TRBJ2-7
d_call: -
v_call: TRBV27
clone_size: -
cdr3_aa: CASRTGSASYEQYF
cdr3_nt: TGTGCCAGCAGAACAGGGAGCGCGAGCTACGAGCAGTACTTC

j_call: TRBJ1-2
d_call: -
v_call: TRBV2
clone_size: -
cdr3_aa: CASSGGPGQILNYGYTF
cdr3_nt: TGTGCCAGCAGTGGTGGGCCAGGCCAAATCCTTAACTATGGCTACACCTTC

j_call: TRBJ2-5
d_call: -
v_call: TRBV29-1
clone_size: -
cdr3_aa: CSVIDRTQETQYF
cdr3_nt: TGCAGCGTTATCGACAGGACCCAAGAGACCCAGTACTTC

j_call: TRBJ2-1
d_call: TRBD2
v_call: TRBV7-9
clone_size: -
cdr3_aa: CASSAQGRLAGGVGEQFF
cdr3_nt: TGTGCCAGCAGCGCGCAGGGGAGACTAGCGGGGGGCGTAGGTGAGCAGTTCTTC

j_call: TRBJ1-2
d_call: -
v_call: TRBV4-2
clone_size: -
cdr3_aa: CASRLAGAQGGYTF
cdr3_nt: TGTGCCAGCAGGTTAGCGGGGGCGCAGGGGGGCTACACCTTC

j_call: TRBJ2-6
d_call: -
v_call: TRBV6-2/TRBV6-3
clone_size: -
cdr3_aa: CASSTDRISGANVLTF
cdr3_nt: TGTGCCAGCAGTACCGACAGGATCTCTGGGGCCAACGTCCTGACTTTC

j_call: TRBJ1-5
d_call: TRBD1
v_call: TRBV6-2/TRBV6-3
clone_size: -
cdr3_aa: CASSYSGRGPNQPQHF
cdr3_nt: TGTGCCAGCAGTTACTCTGGCAGGGGGCCGAATCAGCCCCAGCATTTT

j_call: TRBJ1-1
d_call: -
v_call: TRBV7-2
clone_size: -
cdr3_aa: CASSLGRNTEAFF
cdr3_nt: TGTGCCAGCAGCTTGGGGCGGAACACTGAAGCTTTCTTT

j_call: TRBJ1-1
d_call: -
v_call: TRBV6-6
clone_size: -
cdr3_aa: CASSSRRGNTEAFF
cdr3_nt: TGTGCCAGCAGTTCGCGGAGGGGAAACACTGAAGCTTTCTTT

j_call: TRBJ2-5
d_call: TRBD1
v_call: TRBV11-2
clone_size: -
cdr3_aa: CASTLTQGLETQYF
cdr3_nt: TGTGCCAGCACCTTGACACAGGGGCTAGAGACCCAGTACTTC